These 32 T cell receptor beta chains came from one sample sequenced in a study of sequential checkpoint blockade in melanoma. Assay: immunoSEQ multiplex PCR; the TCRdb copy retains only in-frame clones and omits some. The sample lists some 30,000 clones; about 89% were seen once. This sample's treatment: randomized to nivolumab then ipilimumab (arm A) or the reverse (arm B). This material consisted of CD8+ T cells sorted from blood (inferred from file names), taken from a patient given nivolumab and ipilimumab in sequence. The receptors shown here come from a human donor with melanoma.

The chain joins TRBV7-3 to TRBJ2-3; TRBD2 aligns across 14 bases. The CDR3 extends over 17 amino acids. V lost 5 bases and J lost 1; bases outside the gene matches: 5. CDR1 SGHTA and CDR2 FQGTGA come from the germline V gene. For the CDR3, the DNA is TGTGCCAGCAGCGAACTGGGACTAGCGGGGGGCACAGATACGCAGTATTTT. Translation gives CASSELGLAGGTDTQYF.

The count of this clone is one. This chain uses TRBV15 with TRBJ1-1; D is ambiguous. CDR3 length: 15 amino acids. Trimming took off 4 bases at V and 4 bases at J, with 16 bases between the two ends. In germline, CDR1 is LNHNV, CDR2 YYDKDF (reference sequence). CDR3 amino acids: CATSNELQFGTEAFF. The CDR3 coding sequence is TGTGCCACCAGCAATGAGCTACAGTTCGGCACTGAAGCTTTCTTT.

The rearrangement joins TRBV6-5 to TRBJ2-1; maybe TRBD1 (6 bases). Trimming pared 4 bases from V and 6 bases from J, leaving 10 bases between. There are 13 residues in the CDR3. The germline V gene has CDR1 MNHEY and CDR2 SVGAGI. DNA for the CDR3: TGTGCCAGCAGTTCGAAGACAGGCAATGAGCAGTTCTTC. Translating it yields CASSSKTGNEQFF.

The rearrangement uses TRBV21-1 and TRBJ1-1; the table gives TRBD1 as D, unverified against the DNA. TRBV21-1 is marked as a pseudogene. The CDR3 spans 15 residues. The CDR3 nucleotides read TGTGCCAGCGACAGGGGGGTGGAAAAGAACACTGAAGCTTTCTTT. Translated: CASDRGVEKNTEAFF.

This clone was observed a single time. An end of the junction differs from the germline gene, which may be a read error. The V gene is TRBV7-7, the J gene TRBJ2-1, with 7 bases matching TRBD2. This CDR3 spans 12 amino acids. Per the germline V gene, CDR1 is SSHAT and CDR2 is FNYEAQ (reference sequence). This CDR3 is CASSPGGTEQFF. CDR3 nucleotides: TGTGCTAGCAGCCCCGGGGGGACTGAGCAGTTCTTC. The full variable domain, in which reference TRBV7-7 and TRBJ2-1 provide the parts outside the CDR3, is GAGVSQSPRYKVTKRGQDVTLRCDPISSHATLYWYQQALGQGPEFLTYFNYEAQPDKSGLPSDRFSAERPEGSISTLTIQRTEQRDSAMYRCASSPGGTEQFFGPGTRLTVL.

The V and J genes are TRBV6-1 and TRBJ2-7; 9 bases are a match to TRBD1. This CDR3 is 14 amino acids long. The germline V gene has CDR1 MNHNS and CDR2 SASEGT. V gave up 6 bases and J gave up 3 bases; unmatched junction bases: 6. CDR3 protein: CASRARDRVYEQYF. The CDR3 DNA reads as TGTGCCAGCAGGGCCCGGGACAGGGTCTACGAGCAGTACTTC.

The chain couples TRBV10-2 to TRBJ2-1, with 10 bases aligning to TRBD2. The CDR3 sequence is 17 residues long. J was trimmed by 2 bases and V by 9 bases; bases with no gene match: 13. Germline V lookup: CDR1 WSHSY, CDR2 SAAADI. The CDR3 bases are TGCGCCAGTCAGTTAGCGGGAGGCCGTTGCCCCTACAATGAGCAGTTCTTC. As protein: CASQLAGGRCPYNEQFF.

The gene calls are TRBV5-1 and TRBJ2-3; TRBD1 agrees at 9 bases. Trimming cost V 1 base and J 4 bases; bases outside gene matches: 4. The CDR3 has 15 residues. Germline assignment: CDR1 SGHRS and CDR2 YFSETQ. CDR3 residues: CASSLNRGQADTQYF. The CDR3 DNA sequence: TGCGCCAGCAGCTTGAACAGGGGGCAGGCAGATACGCAGTATTTT.

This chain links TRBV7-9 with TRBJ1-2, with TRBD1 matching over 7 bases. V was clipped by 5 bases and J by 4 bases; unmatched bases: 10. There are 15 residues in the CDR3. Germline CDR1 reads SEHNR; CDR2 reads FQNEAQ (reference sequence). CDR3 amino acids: CASSPPTGEIYGYTF. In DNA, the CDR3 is TGTGCCAGCAGCCCACCCACAGGGGAGATCTATGGCTACACCTTC.

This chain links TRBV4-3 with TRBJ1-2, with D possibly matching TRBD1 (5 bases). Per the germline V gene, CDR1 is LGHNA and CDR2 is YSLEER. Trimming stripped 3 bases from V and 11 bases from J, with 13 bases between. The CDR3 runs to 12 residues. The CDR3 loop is CASSHMDTQYTF. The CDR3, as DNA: TGCGCCAGCAGCCACATGGACACCCAGTACACCTTC.

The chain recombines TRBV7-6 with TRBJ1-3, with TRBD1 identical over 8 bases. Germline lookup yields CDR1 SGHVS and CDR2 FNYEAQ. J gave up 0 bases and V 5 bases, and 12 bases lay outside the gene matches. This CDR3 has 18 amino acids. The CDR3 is CASSPLGQVRRSGNTIYF. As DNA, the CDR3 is TGTGCCAGCAGCCCCCTGGGACAGGTTCGCCGCTCTGGAAACACCATATATTTT. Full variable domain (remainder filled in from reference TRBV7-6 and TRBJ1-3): GAGVSQSPRYKVTKRGQDVALRCDPISGHVSLYWYRQALGQGPEFLTYFNYEAQQDKSGLPNDRFSAERPEGSISTLTIQRTEQRDSAMYRCASSPLGQVRRSGNTIYFGEGSWLTVV.

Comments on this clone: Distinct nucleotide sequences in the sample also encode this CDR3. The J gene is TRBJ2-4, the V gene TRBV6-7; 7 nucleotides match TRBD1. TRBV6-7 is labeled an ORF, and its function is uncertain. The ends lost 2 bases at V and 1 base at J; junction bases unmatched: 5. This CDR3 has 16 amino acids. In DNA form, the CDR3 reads TGTGCCAGCAGTTACCTCCAGGGGGAGGCCAAAAACATTCAGTACTTC. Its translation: CASSYLQGEAKNIQYF.

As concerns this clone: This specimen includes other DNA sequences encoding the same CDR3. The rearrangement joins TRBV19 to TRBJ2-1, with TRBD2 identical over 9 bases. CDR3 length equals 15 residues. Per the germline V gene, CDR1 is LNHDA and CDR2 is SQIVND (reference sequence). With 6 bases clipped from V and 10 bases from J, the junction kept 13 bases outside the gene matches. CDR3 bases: TGTGCCAGTAGCGATGGGCTAGCGGGGTTTAGGGAGCAGTTCTTC. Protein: CASSDGLAGFREQFF. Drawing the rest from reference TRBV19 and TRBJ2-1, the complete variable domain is DGGITQSPKYLFRKEGQNVTLSCEQNLNHDAMYWYRQDPGQGLRLIYYSQIVNDFQKGDIAEGYSVSREKKESFPLTVTSAQKNPTAFYLCASSDGLAGFREQFFGPGTRLTVL.

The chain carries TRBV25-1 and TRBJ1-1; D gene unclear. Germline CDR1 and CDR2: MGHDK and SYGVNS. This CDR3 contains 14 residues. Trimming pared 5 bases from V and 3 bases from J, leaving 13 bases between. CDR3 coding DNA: TGTGCCAGCAGTCACATGGGTCGGGACACTGAAGCTTTCTTT. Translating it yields CASSHMGRDTEAFF.

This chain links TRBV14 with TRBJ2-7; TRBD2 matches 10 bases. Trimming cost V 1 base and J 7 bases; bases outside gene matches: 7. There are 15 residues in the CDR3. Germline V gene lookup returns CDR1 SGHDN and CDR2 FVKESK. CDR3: CASSQGLAGAWEQYF. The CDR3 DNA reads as TGTGCCAGCAGCCAAGGCCTAGCGGGAGCCTGGGAGCAGTACTTC.

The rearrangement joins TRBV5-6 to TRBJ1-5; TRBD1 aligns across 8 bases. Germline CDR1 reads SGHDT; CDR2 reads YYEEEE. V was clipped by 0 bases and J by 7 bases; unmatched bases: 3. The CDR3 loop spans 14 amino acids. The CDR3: CASSLGTGIQPQHF. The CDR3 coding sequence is TGTGCCAGCAGCTTGGGGACAGGGATCCAGCCCCAGCATTTT.

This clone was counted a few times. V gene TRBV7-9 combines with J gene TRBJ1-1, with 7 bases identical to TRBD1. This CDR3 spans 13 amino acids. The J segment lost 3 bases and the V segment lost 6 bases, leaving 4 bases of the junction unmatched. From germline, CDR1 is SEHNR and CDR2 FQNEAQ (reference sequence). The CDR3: CASRPGTDTEAFF. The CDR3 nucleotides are TGTGCCAGCAGACCCGGGACAGACACTGAAGCTTTCTTT.

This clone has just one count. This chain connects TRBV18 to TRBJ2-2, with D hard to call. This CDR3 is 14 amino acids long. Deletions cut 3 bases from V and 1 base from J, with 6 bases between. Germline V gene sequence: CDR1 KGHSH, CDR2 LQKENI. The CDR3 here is CASSPVVNTGELFF. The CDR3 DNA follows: TGTGCCAGCTCACCGGTAGTGAACACCGGGGAGCTGTTTTTT.

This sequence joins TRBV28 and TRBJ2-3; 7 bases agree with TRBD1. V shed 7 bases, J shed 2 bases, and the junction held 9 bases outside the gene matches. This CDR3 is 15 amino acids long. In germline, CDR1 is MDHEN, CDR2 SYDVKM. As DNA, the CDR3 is TGTGCCAGCACTGAGGGGGCGAGTATCACAGATACGCAGTATTTT. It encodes CASTEGASITDTQYF.

The CDR3: CASSQGQGNSPLHF. The DNA for the CDR3 is TGTGCCAGCAGCCAGGGACAGGGAAATTCACCCCTCCACTTT. J is TRBJ1-6 and V is TRBV7-2; the match to TRBD1 covers 9 bases. This CDR3 has 14 residues. The germline V gene encodes CDR1 SGHTA and CDR2 FQGNSA. Trimming removed 5 bases from V and 7 bases from J; junction bases left unmatched: 3.

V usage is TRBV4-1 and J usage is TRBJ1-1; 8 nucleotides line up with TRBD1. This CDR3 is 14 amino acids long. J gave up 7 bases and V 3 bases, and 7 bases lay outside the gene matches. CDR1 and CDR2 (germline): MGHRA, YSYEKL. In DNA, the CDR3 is TGCGCCAGCAGCCAGAGAGGGACAGGTTTTGAAGCTTTCTTT. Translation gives CASSQRGTGFEAFF.

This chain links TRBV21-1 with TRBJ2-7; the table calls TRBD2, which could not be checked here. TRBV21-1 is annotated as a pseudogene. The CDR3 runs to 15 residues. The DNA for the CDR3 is TGTGCCAGCAGCAAAAAGCTAGCGGGGGGAAGGGAGCAGTACGTC. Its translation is CASSKKLAGGREQYV.

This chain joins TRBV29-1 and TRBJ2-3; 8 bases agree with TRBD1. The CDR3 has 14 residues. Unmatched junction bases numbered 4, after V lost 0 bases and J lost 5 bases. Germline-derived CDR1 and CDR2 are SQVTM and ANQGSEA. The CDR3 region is CSVEEQGAGDTQYF. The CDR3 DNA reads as TGCAGCGTTGAAGAGCAGGGGGCAGGAGATACGCAGTATTTT.

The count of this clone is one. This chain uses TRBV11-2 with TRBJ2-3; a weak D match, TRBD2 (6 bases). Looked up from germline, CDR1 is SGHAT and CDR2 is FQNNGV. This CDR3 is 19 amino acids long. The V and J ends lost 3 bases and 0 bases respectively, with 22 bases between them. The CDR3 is CASSFFLGPFSGSTDTQYF. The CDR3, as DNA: TGTGCCAGCAGCTTCTTTTTAGGACCCTTTAGCGGCAGCACAGATACGCAGTATTTT.

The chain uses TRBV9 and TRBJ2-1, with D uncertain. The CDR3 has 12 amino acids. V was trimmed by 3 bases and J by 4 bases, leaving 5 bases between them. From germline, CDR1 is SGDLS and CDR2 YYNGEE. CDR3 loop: CASSDSYNEQFF. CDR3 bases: TGTGCCAGCAGCGACAGTTACAATGAGCAGTTCTTC.

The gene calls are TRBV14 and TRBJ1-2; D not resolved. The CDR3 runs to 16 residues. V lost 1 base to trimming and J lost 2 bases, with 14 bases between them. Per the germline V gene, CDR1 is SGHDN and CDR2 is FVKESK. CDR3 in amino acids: CASSQGHRYLNYGYTF. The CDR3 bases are TGTGCCAGCAGCCAAGGACACAGATACCTCAACTATGGCTACACCTTC.

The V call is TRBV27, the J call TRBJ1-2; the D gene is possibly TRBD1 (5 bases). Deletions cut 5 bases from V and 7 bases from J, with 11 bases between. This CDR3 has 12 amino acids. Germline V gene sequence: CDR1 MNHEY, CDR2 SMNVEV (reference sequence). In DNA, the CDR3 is TGTGCCAGCAGTACGGGGGTCGGTGGCTACACCTTC. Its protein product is CASSTGVGGYTF.

This CDR3 is CASSQDYQALNTGELFF. The DNA of the CDR3 is TGCGCCAGCAGCCAAGATTATCAGGCCCTGAACACCGGGGAGCTGTTTTTT. The rearrangement joins TRBV4-3 to TRBJ2-2; D call uncertain. Trimming removed 0 bases at V and 1 base at J, with 12 bases between. This CDR3 has 17 amino acids. The germline V gene has CDR1 LGHNA and CDR2 YSLEER.

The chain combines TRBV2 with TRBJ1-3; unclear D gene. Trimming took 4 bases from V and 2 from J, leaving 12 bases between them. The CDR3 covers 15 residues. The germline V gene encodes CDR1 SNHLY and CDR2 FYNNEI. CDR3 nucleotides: TGTGCCAGCAGTGCCACAGTCCCTCCTGGAAACACCATATATTTT. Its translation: CASSATVPPGNTIYF.

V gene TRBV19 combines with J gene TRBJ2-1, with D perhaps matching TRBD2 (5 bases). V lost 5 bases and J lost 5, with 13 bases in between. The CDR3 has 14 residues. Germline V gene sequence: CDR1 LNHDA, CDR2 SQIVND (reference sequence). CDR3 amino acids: CASSGLLGNNEQFF. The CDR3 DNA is TGTGCCAGTAGTGGACTCCTGGGTAACAATGAGCAGTTCTTC.

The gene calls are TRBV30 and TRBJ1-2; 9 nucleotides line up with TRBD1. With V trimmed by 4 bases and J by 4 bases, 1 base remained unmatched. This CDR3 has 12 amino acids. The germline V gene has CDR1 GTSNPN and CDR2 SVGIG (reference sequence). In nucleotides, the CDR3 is TGTGCCTGGAACAGGGGGCTCTATGGCTACACCTTC. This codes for CAWNRGLYGYTF. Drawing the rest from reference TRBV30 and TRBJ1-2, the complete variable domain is SQTIHQWPATLVQPVGSPLSLECTVEGTSNPNLYWYRQAAGRGLQLLFYSVGIGQISSEVPQNLSASRPQDRQFILSSKKLLLSDSGFYLCAWNRGLYGYTFGSGTRLTVV.

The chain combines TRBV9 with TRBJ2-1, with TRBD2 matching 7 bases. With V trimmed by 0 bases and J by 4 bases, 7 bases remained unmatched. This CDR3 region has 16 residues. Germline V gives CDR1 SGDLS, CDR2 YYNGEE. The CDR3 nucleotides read TGTGCCAGCAGCGTAGTGCGGGAGCCGGAATACAATGAGCAGTTCTTC. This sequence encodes CASSVVREPEYNEQFF. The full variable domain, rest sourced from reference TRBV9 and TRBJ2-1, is DSGVTQTPKHLITATGQRVTLRCSPRSGDLSVYWYQQSLDQGLQFLIQYYNGEERAKGNILERFSAQQFPDLHSELNLSSLELGDSALYFCASSVVREPEYNEQFFGPGTRLTVL.